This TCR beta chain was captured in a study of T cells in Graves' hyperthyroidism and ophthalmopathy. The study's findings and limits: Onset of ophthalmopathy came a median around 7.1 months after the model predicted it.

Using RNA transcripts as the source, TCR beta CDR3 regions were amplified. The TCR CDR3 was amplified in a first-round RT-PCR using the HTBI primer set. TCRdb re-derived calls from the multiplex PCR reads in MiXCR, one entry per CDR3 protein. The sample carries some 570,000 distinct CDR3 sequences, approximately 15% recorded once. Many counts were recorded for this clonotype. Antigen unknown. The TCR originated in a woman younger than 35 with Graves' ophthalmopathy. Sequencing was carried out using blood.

In nucleotides, the CDR3 is TGTGCCAGCAGCCTGCGAGCGGCGCCTTTGGGTGACGAGCAGTACTTC. Encoded protein: CASSLRAAPLGDEQYF. J is TRBJ2-7 and V is TRBV3-1; maybe TRBD2 (5 bases). V was trimmed by 4 bases and J by 5 bases, leaving 21 bases between them. The CDR3 covers 16 residues. Germline values: CDR1 LGHDT, CDR2 YNNKEL (reference sequence).